This entry is about one T cell receptor (beta chain). The sample originates from a study of cytomegalovirus exposure and HLA in healthy donors. Germline V gives CDR1 KGHSH, CDR2 LQKENI. This CDR3 contains 15 residues. With 1 base clipped from V and 8 bases from J, the junction kept 7 bases outside the gene matches. Primers: 60 Vbeta forward and 13 Jbeta reverse. Assay: immunoSEQ multiplex PCR; the TCRdb copy retains only in-frame clones and omits some. The sample has tens of thousands of clones; around two thirds are singletons. The chain carries TRBV18 and TRBJ1-2; TRBD1 agrees at 10 bases. Input material: PBMCs. This TCR came from a woman aged 60-70 years in good health and CMV-seropositive. CDR3 amino acids: CASSPQGQGLEGYTF. For the CDR3, the DNA is TGTGCCAGCTCACCACAGGGACAGGGGCTGGAAGGCTACACCTTC.